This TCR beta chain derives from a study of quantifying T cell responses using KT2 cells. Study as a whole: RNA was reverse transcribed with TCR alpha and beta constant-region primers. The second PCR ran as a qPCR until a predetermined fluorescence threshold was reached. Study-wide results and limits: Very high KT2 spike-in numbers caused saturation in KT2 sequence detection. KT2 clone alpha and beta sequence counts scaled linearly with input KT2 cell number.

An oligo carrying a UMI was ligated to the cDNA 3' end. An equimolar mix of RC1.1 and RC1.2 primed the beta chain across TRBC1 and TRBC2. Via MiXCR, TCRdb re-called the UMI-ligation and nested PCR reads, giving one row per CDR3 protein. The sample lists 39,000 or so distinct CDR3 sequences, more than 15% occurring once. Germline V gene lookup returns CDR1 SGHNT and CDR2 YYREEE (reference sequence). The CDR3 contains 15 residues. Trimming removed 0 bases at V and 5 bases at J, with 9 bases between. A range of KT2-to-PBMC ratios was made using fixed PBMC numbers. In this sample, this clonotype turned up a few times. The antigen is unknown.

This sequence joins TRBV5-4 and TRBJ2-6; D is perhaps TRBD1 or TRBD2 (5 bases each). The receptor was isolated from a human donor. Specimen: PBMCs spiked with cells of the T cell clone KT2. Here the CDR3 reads CASSLGGTRANVLTF. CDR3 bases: TGTGCCAGCAGCTTGGGGGGGACCCGGGCCAACGTCCTGACTTTC. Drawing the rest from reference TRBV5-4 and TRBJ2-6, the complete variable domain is ETGVTQSPTHLIKTRGQQVTLRCSSQSGHNTVSWYQQALGQGPQFIFQYYREEENGRGNFPPRFSGLQFPNYSSELNVNALELDDSALYLCASSLGGTRANVLTFGAGSRLTVL.